Listed below are T cell receptor beta chains from one sample, sequenced in a study of spatial heterogeneity in lung cancer. From the 5' RACE reads, TCRdb called clonotypes with MiXCR, one entry per CDR3 protein. The table lists over 8,000 distinct CDR3 sequences, 6% to 7% of them singletons. The specimen comprised normal lung tissue next to the tumor, sampled at surgery. The receptors originated from a male donor with early-stage non-small cell lung cancer. CDR3s include the opening cysteine and the closing phenylalanine or tryptophan. The order of the fields is V gene, clone size, D gene, J gene, CDR3 protein, CDR3 DNA. The D gene is left open where the match is weak. Expanded clones get a size class; other rows say once, few or many, or leave the size out.

>TRBV30|medium-sized|-|TRBJ2-1
CAWRGGLAQYNEQFF
TGTGCCTGGAGAGGCGGTCTAGCACAGTACAATGAGCAGTTCTTC
>TRBV7-9|many|TRBD1|TRBJ1-1
CASSSGGQNTEAFF
TGTGCCAGCTCATCAGGGGGCCAGAACACTGAAGCTTTCTTT
>TRBV12-3/TRBV12-4|many|TRBD1|TRBJ2-3
CASRQGPSTDTQYF
TGTGCCAGCAGACAGGGGCCTAGCACAGATACGCAGTATTTT
>TRBV6-2/TRBV6-3|-|-|TRBJ2-3
CASSYDRMENTQYF
TGTGCCAGCAGTTACGACAGGATGGAAAATACGCAGTATTTT
>TRBV7-8|-|-|TRBJ2-5
CASSLERTKGDRRISIKETQYF
TGTGCCAGCAGCTTAGAGAGGACAAAGGGCGACCGCCGGATCTCGATAAAAGAGACCCAGTACTTC
>TRBV7-8|many|-|TRBJ2-4
CASSFRLNSGLKNIQYF
TGTGCCAGCAGCTTTCGGCTCAATAGCGGCCTTAAAAACATTCAGTACTTC
>TRBV20-1|-|-|TRBJ1-5
CSAGYTNQPQHF
TGCAGTGCTGGCTACACCAATCAGCCCCAGCATTTT
>TRBV19|large|-|TRBJ2-2
CASSIAGELFF
TGTGCCAGTAGTATAGCCGGGGAGCTGTTTTTT
>TRBV28|-|TRBD2|TRBJ2-1
CASSGGGSSYNEQFF
TGTGCCAGCTCCGGCGGGGGTAGCTCCTACAATGAGCAGTTCTTC
>TRBV12-3/TRBV12-4|few|TRBD2|TRBJ2-3
CASSTLAGGTDTQYF
TGTGCCAGCAGTACACTAGCGGGGGGGACCGATACGCAGTATTTT
>TRBV5-4|medium-sized|-|TRBJ1-1
CASGRGTEAFF
TGTGCCAGCGGGCGTGGGACTGAAGCTTTCTTT
>TRBV5-1|-|-|TRBJ2-7
CASRQSSYEQYF
TGCGCCAGCAGGCAAAGCTCCTACGAGCAGTACTTC
>TRBV28|few|-|TRBJ2-7
CASSWQSLGIYEQYF
TGTGCCAGCAGTTGGCAGTCCCTGGGCATCTACGAGCAGTACTTC
>TRBV12-3/TRBV12-4|-|TRBD2|TRBJ2-5
CASSSTSGGETQYF
TGTGCCAGCAGTTCGACTAGCGGGGGAGAGACCCAGTACTTC
>TRBV29-1|many|-|TRBJ2-7
CSVQGSTYEQYF
TGCAGCGTCCAGGGCTCAACCTACGAGCAGTACTTC
>TRBV9|many|TRBD2|TRBJ2-3
CASAAGGAGGYTDTQYF
TGTGCCAGCGCCGCCGGGGGTGCGGGAGGGTACACAGATACGCAGTATTTT
>TRBV18|medium-sized|-|TRBJ1-1
CASSPRADGNTEAFF
TGTGCCAGCTCACCACGCGCGGACGGGAACACTGAAGCTTTCTTT
>TRBV6-2/TRBV6-3|many|TRBD1|TRBJ2-3
CASSSRDRATDTQYF
TGTGCCAGCAGCAGCCGGGACAGGGCCACAGATACGCAGTATTTT
>TRBV3-1|many|TRBD2|TRBJ2-1
CASSLTGGSMVGSEQFF
TGTGCCAGCAGCCTGACCGGCGGGAGTATGGTGGGTAGTGAGCAGTTCTTC
>TRBV9|many|-|TRBJ2-1
CASSVGAGRDGEFF
TGTGCCAGCAGCGTAGGTGCTGGTAGAGATGGTGAGTTCTTC
>TRBV7-2|many|TRBD2|TRBJ2-5
CASSRGLAGDQETQYF
TGTGCCAGCAGCCGGGGACTAGCGGGGGACCAAGAGACCCAGTACTTC
>TRBV20-1|few|-|TRBJ2-6
CSAGGQTGANVLTF
TGCAGTGCGGGAGGACAGACTGGGGCCAACGTCCTGACTTTC